The 21 T cell receptor beta chains reported below all come from one sample, sequenced in a study of T cells in localized non-small cell lung cancer. The data were produced by immunoSEQ multiplex PCR, yet TCRdb's version contains in-frame clones alone and is incomplete. The sample yields 75,000 to 90,000 clones, 84% seen once. Specimen: peripheral blood, collected before any cancer treatment. These receptors were taken from a man between 40 and 70 years old with stage I lung adenocarcinoma.

The rearrangement joins TRBV7-8 to TRBJ2-3; TRBD1 agrees at 7 bases. The junction had 11 bases not matched to a gene; V was cut back by 5 bases and J by 0 bases. There are 17 residues in the CDR3. Germline V gene data show CDR1 as SGHVS and CDR2 as FQNEAQ. This CDR3 reads CASSRTNRGHSTDTQYF. Here the CDR3 DNA reads TGTGCCAGCAGCCGGACCAACAGGGGACATAGCACAGATACGCAGTATTTT.

This chain joins TRBV28 and TRBJ1-2; 7 bases agree with TRBD1. Losses at the gene ends were 6 bases for V and 0 bases for J; bases not matched to a gene: 16. The CDR3 has 18 residues. Germline assignment: CDR1 MDHEN and CDR2 SYDVKM. CDR3 sequence reads: CASRSPGAGGKTNYGYTF. As DNA, the CDR3 is TGTGCCAGCAGGTCCCCTGGGGCAGGGGGTAAAACTAACTATGGCTACACCTTC.

The V gene is TRBV28, the J gene TRBJ2-3, with 12 bases fitting TRBD2. Germline assignment: CDR1 MDHEN and CDR2 SYDVKM. V gave up 3 bases and J gave up 2 bases; unmatched junction bases: 6. The CDR3 spans 17 residues. The CDR3 DNA follows: TGTGCCAGCAGTTTCAGAGGACTAGCGGGACCCACAGATACGCAGTATTTT. It specifies CASSFRGLAGPTDTQYF.

The chain uses TRBV4-1 and TRBJ1-3; no firm D call. The CDR3 sequence is 18 residues long. V was trimmed by 1 base and J by 8 bases, leaving 24 bases between them. The germline gives CDR1 MGHRA, CDR2 YSYEKL. The CDR3 is CASSQALFSMSLGDTIYF. The CDR3 DNA reads TGCGCCAGCAGCCAAGCGCTGTTCTCGATGAGTTTAGGAGACACCATATATTTT.

V usage is TRBV28 and J usage is TRBJ2-5; 11 bases map to TRBD2. The junction had 22 bases not matched to a gene; V was cut back by 6 bases and J by 7 bases. CDR3 length: 19 residues. From germline, CDR1 is MDHEN and CDR2 SYDVKM. The CDR3 DNA reads TGTGCCAGCAGCGAGATCCCTGGGACTAGCGGCTTTCAGAAAGCGACCCAGTACTTC. Translation gives CASSEIPGTSGFQKATQYF.

J is TRBJ1-2 and V is TRBV7-8; 7 bases map to TRBD1. The CDR3 length is 13 residues. Germline lookup yields CDR1 SGHVS and CDR2 FQNEAQ. J lost 6 bases, V lost 5 bases, and 6 bases had no gene match. CDR3 nucleotide sequence: TGTGCCAGCAGCACGACAGGGTGGGATGGCTACACCTTC. Its translation: CASSTTGWDGYTF.

The rearrangement links TRBV11-2 to TRBJ1-3; D is possibly TRBD1 (5 bases). CDR1 and CDR2 (germline): SGHAT, FQNNGV. The CDR3 has 15 residues. Trimming shortened V by 0 bases and J by 0 bases, and 6 bases separated the two germline ends. The CDR3 loop reads CASSLDRVSGNTIYF. The CDR3 DNA reads TGTGCCAGCAGCTTAGACAGGGTCTCTGGAAACACCATATATTTT.

The chain has TRBV2 and TRBJ2-7; TRBD1 matches at 8 bases. V lost 2 bases to trimming and J lost 5 bases; unmatched junction nucleotides: 14. The CDR3 length is 17 residues. The germline CDR1 and CDR2 sequences are SNHLY and FYNNEI. CDR3: CASSERMVGQGRNEQYF. The DNA for the CDR3 is TGTGCCAGCAGTGAACGGATGGTCGGACAGGGAAGGAACGAGCAGTACTTC.

The rearrangement uses TRBV5-1 and TRBJ2-2, with TRBD1 identical over 7 bases. Per germline, CDR1 SGHRS and CDR2 YFSETQ. The CDR3 contains 15 residues. Trimming cost V 6 bases and J 0 bases; bases outside gene matches: 5. As DNA, the CDR3 is TGCGCCAGCACCCGACAGGGCGCGAACACCGGGGAGCTGTTTTTT. Protein product: CASTRQGANTGELFF.

Only one count was recorded for this clone. The chain has TRBV7-8 and TRBJ1-1; D unresolved. Germline-derived CDR1 and CDR2 are SGHVS and FQNEAQ. There are 14 residues in the CDR3. Trimming removed 2 bases from V and 1 base from J, with 8 bases in between. The CDR3 DNA reads as TGTGCCAGCAGCTTAAGAGTGGAGAACACTGAAGCTTTCTTT. This translates into CASSLRVENTEAFF.

The chain combines TRBV7-3 with TRBJ1-1; D is uncertain. The CDR3 is 15 amino acids. Germline CDR1 reads SGHTA; CDR2 reads FQGTGA. V was shortened by 1 base and J by 3 bases, with 12 bases between the two germline ends. CDR3 region: CASSLIGRRDTEAFF. The CDR3 DNA reads as TGTGCCAGCAGCTTAATAGGGAGGCGGGACACTGAAGCTTTCTTT.

The chain uses TRBV10-3 and TRBJ1-4; D is uncertain. From germline, CDR1 is ENHRY and CDR2 SYGVKD. The CDR3 length is 13 residues. Trimming took 6 bases from V and 1 from J, leaving 6 bases between them. The CDR3 sequence: CAIRDGTNEKLFF. The CDR3, as DNA: TGTGCCATCAGGGACGGAACTAATGAAAAACTGTTTTTT.

This chain joins TRBV21-1 and TRBJ1-6. TRBV21-1 is deemed a pseudogene. CDR3 size: 16 residues. CDR3 nucleotide sequence: TGTGCCAGCAGCAAATCATGCGGGCTAGGGGATTCACCCCTCCACTTT. Its translation: CASSKSCGLGDSPLHF.

The rearrangement links TRBV28 to TRBJ2-7; D possibly matches TRBD1 or TRBD2 (5 bases each). CDR1 is MDHEN and CDR2 is SYDVKM in the germline V gene. The CDR3 sequence is 17 residues long. The V and J ends lost 1 base and 4 bases respectively, with 20 bases between them. CDR3 nucleotides: TGTGCCAGCAGTTTATCAGGTCAGAGGGGATTTCGATACGAGCAGTACTTC. Encoded protein: CASSLSGQRGFRYEQYF. Complete variable domain (other parts from reference TRBV28 and TRBJ2-7): DVKVTQSSRYLVKRTGEKVFLECVQDMDHENMFWYRQDPGLGLRLIYFSYDVKMKEKGDIPEGYSVSREKKERFSLILESASTNQTSMYLCASSLSGQRGFRYEQYFGPGTRLTVT.

J is TRBJ1-2 and V is TRBV19; D call uncertain. The ends were cut back, 7 bases at V and 4 bases at J, with 13 bases in the middle. The CDR3 spans 13 residues. Germline lookup yields CDR1 LNHDA and CDR2 SQIVND (reference sequence). The CDR3 region has the DNA TGTGCCAGTACCAGCCGACCGTCCTATGGCTACACCTTC. This gives the protein CASTSRPSYGYTF.

The chain couples TRBV28 to TRBJ2-3, with TRBD1 matching 7 bases. J lost 2 bases, V lost 5 bases, and 4 bases had no gene match. From germline, CDR1 is MDHEN and CDR2 SYDVKM. This CDR3 has 14 residues. CDR3 in amino acids: CASSRGGNTDTQYF. The DNA for the CDR3 is TGTGCCAGCAGTCGAGGGGGCAACACAGATACGCAGTATTTT.

The rearrangement links TRBV2 to TRBJ2-1; no clear D. Germline lookup yields CDR1 SNHLY and CDR2 FYNNEI. V dropped 3 bases and J dropped 5 bases, with 5 bases sitting between them. This CDR3 contains 12 residues. The CDR3: CASSDTDNEQFF. The CDR3 region has the DNA TGTGCCAGCAGTGACACCGACAATGAGCAGTTCTTC.

The V gene is TRBV27, the J gene TRBJ2-7, with D hard to call. V dropped 0 bases and J dropped 1 base, with 10 bases sitting between them. Looked up from germline, CDR1 is MNHEY and CDR2 is SMNVEV (reference sequence). The CDR3 covers 15 residues. In nucleotides, the CDR3 is TGTGCCAGCAGTTTATCCCCGTTAGGGTCCTACGAGCAGTACTTC. Protein: CASSLSPLGSYEQYF.

Turning to this clone: A junction end diverges from the germline sequence, so it may reflect a read error. The rearrangement links TRBV6-1 to TRBJ1-6, with 9 bases aligning to TRBD1. The CDR3 is made up of 13 amino acids. The germline CDR1 and CDR2 sequences are MNHNS and SASEGT. DNA for the CDR3: TGTGCCAGCAGTGGCTACCGGGACAGGGCCCTCCAGTTT. Encoded protein: CASSGYRDRALQF.

The rearrangement joins TRBV11-3 to TRBJ1-1, with 7 bases identical to TRBD1. Looked up from germline, CDR1 is SGHNT and CDR2 is YENEEA. CDR3 length: 13 residues. Trimming took 3 bases from V and 4 from J; bases not matched to a gene: 2. CDR3 residues: CASSLTGLTEAFF. CDR3 nucleotide sequence: TGTGCCAGCAGCTTGACAGGGCTCACTGAAGCTTTCTTT.

The chain is built from TRBV19 and TRBJ1-4, with 8 bases matching TRBD1. Trimming cost V 2 bases and J 8 bases; bases outside gene matches: 7. There are 15 residues in the CDR3. The germline CDR1 and CDR2 sequences are LNHDA and SQIVND (reference sequence). The CDR3 DNA reads as TGTGCCAGTAGTATAAAGGACAGGGTCATCGAAAAACTGTTTTTT. Translation gives CASSIKDRVIEKLFF.